The text below deals with one T cell receptor beta chain. What it binds is not known. Germline lookup yields CDR1 KGHSH and CDR2 LQKENI. This CDR3 comprises 12 residues. The V and J ends lost 1 base and 14 bases respectively, with 12 bases between them. Libraries were prepared by immunoSEQ multiplex PCR; TCRdb keeps only in-frame clonotypes and omits some of them. The sample holds roughly 12,000 clones; less than 75% are singletons and the top ten take approximately 10%. The data were taken from a study of tumor-infiltrating lymphocytes in localized non-small cell lung cancer. General study points: IM1 and IM2 tumors showed no difference in T-cell fraction.

The sample consisted of uninvolved lung tissue not adjacent to the tumor. V gene TRBV18 combines with J gene TRBJ2-1; weak D call: TRBD2 (6 bases). The TCR comes from a human donor with non-small cell lung cancer. The CDR3 reads CASSPLVGEEFF. The CDR3 DNA reads TGTGCCAGCTCACCACTGGTCGGGGAGGAGTTCTTC. Drawing the rest from reference TRBV18 and TRBJ2-1, the complete variable domain is NAGVMQNPRHLVRRRGQEARLRCSPMKGHSHVYWYRQLPEEGLKFMVYLQKENIIDESGMPKERFSAEFPKEGPSILRIQQVVRGDSAAYFCASSPLVGEEFFGPGTRLTVL.